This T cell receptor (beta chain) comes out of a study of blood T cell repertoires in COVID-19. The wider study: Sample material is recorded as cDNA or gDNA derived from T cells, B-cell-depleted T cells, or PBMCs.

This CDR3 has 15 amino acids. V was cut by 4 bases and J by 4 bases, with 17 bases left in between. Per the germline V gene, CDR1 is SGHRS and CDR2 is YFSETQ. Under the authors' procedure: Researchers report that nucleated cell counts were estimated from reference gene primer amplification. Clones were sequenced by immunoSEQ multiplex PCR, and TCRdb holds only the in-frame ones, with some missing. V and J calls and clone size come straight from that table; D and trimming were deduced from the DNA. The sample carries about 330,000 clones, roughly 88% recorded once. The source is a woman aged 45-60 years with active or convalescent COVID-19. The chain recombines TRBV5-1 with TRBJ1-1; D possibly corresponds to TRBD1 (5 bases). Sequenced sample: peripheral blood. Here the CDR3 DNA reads TGCGCCAGCAGCCCTGGTGCCAGGGAGGGCACTGAAGCTTTCTTT. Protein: CASSPGAREGTEAFF.